This entry lists 9 T cell receptor beta chains sequenced from one sample in a study of PD-L1 blockade in urothelial cancer. Profiling relied on immunoSEQ multiplex PCR, and the TCRdb table lists in-frame clones only, not all of them. The sample holds about 120,000 clones; 86% are singletons and the top ten take roughly 2.4%. Time point noted: peripheral blood 6 weeks after treatment start. This specimen consisted of PBMCs, obtained around atezolizumab (anti-PD-L1) treatment. The receptors here all came from a man aged 50 to 60 with urothelial cancer.

V gene TRBV19 combines with J gene TRBJ2-1, with no clear D. In germline, CDR1 is LNHDA, CDR2 SQIVND (reference sequence). The V and J ends lost 6 bases and 0 bases respectively, with 6 bases between them. The CDR3 loop spans 13 amino acids. CDR3 DNA: TGTGCCAGTAGGGCCGACTCCTACAATGAGCAGTTCTTC. As protein: CASRADSYNEQFF.

V gene TRBV6-5 combines with J gene TRBJ2-1; D perhaps matches TRBD2 (5 bases). The CDR3 consists of 15 residues. Per the germline V gene, CDR1 is MNHEY and CDR2 is SVGAGI. V was pared by 0 bases and J by 5 bases, with 11 bases between. The CDR3 DNA is TGTGCCAGCAGTTACTCGGCAGGAGGCAACAATGAGCAGTTCTTC. The encoded protein is CASSYSAGGNNEQFF.

Concerning this clone itself: A read error may produce the germline difference seen at one junction end. The DNA of the CDR3 is TGTGCCAGTAGTCTCCTCCCAGACAGGGCATATGAAACTTTCTTT. It encodes CASSLLPDRAYETFF. The V call is TRBV19, the J call TRBJ1-1; TRBD1 aligns across 7 bases. CDR1 is LNHDA, CDR2 SQIVND, per germline (reference sequence). The CDR3 runs 15 residues.

The rearrangement joins TRBV18 to TRBJ2-5, with D hard to call. Looked up from germline, CDR1 is KGHSH and CDR2 is LQKENI. The CDR3 length is 12 residues. V shed 1 base and J shed 5 bases, with 5 bases lying between them. Here the CDR3 DNA reads TGTGCCAGCTCACCACGGCCGGAGACCCAGTACTTC. Translated, it gives CASSPRPETQYF.

V usage is TRBV7-9 and J usage is TRBJ2-5, with D possibly being TRBD1 (5 bases). With 1 base removed from V and 2 bases from J, the gap between germline ends came to 11 bases. The CDR3 is 15 residues long. The germline V gene has CDR1 SEHNR and CDR2 FQNEAQ (reference sequence). DNA of the CDR3: TGTGCCAGCAGCTTAGGTCCAGGGCCTCAAGAGACCCAGTACTTC. Its protein product is CASSLGPGPQETQYF.

The J gene is TRBJ1-1, the V gene TRBV5-6; D not certain. Per the germline V gene, CDR1 is SGHDT and CDR2 is YYEEEE. The CDR3 loop spans 14 amino acids. Trimming left V 2 bases short and J 0 bases short, with 8 bases between. This CDR3 is CASSLQSMNTEAFF. CDR3 nucleotides: TGTGCCAGCAGCTTACAGAGCATGAACACTGAAGCTTTCTTT.

The chain recombines TRBV6-5 with TRBJ2-2; D call uncertain. The CDR3 runs 13 residues. Germline V gene data show CDR1 as MNHEY and CDR2 as SVGAGI. The V end was cut by 6 bases, the J end by 5 bases, with 10 bases between. The CDR3 loop reads CASRKQVTGELFF. The CDR3 DNA follows: TGTGCCAGCAGAAAACAAGTAACCGGGGAGCTGTTTTTT.

This chain links TRBV28 with TRBJ2-3; TRBD1 aligns across 7 bases. This CDR3 has 13 amino acids. CDR1 and CDR2 from the germline V gene are MDHEN and SYDVKM. V shed 6 bases and J 12 bases; nucleotides not matched to a gene: 12. Written as DNA, the CDR3 is TGTGCCAGCAGACCCCCGGGACAGATAACACAGTATTTT. Translated: CASRPPGQITQYF.

V gene TRBV11-2 combines with J gene TRBJ2-3; D is ambiguous. The germline V gene has CDR1 SGHAT and CDR2 FQNNGV. V was clipped by 3 bases and J by 2 bases, with 12 bases between them. CDR3 length equals 15 residues. CDR3 bases: TGTGCCAGCAGCTTCCAGAGAGGATACACAGATACGCAGTATTTT. Protein sequence: CASSFQRGYTDTQYF.